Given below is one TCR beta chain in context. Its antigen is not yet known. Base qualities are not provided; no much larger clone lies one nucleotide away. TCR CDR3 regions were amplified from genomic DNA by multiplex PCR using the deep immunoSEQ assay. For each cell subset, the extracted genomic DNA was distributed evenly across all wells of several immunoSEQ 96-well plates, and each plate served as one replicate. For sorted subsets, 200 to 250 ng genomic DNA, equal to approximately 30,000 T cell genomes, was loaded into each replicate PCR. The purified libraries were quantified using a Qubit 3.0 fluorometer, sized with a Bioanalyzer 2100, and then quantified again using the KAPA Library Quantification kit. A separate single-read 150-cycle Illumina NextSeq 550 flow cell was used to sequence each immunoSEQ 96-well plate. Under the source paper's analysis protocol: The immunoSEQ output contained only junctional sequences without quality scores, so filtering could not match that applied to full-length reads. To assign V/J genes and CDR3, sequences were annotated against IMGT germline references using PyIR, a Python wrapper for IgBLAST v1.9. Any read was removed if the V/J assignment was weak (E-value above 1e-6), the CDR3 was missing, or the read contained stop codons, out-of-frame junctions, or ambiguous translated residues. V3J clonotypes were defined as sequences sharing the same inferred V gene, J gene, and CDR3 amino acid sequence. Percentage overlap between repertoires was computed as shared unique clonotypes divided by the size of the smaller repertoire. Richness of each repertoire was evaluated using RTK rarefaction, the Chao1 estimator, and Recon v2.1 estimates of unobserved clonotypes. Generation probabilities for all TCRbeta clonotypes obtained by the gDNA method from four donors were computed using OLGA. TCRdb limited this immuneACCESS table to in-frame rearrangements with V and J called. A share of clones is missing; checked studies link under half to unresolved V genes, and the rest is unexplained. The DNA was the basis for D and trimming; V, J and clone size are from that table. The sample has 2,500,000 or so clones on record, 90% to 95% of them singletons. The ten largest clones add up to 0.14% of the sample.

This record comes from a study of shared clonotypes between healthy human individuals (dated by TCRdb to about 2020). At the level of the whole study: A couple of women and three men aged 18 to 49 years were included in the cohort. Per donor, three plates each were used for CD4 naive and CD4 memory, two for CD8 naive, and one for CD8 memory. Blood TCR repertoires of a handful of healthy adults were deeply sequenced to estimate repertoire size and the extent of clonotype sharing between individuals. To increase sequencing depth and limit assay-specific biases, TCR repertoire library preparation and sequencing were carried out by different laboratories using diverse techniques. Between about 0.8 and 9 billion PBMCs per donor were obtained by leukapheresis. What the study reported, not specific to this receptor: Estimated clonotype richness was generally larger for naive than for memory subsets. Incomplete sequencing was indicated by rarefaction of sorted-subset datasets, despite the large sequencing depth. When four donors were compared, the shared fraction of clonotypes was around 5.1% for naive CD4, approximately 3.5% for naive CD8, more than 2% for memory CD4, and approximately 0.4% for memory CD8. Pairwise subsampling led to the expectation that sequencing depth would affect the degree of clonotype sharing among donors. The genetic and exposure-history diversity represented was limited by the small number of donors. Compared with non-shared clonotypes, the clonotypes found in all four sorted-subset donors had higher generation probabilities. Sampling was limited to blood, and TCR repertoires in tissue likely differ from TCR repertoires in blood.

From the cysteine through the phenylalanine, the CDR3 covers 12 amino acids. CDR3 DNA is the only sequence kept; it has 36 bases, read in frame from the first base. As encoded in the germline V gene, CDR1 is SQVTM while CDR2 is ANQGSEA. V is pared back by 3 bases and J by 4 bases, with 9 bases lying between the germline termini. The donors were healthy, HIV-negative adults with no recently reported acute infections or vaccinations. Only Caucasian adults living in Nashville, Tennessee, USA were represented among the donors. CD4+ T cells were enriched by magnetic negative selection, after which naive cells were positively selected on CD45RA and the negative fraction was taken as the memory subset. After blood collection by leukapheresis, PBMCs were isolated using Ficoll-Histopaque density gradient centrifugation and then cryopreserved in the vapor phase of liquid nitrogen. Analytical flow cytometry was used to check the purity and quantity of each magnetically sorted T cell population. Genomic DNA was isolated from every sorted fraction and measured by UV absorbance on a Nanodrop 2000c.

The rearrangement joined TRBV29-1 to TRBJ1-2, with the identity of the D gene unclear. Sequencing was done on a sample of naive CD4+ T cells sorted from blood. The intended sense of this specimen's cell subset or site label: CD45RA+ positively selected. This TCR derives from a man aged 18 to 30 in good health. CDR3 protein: CSVEGEFYGYTF. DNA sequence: TGCAGCGTTGAGGGCGAATTCTATGGCTACACCTTC.